The present TCR beta chain was sequenced within a study of T-cell reconstitution after alpha-beta-depleted transplantation in children. Using unique molecular identifiers, the investigators prepared the TCRbeta library. TCRdb itself ran the PCR reads through MiXCR, one entry per CDR3 protein. The profile shows fewer than 700,000 distinct CDR3 sequences, approximately 13% of them singletons. V lost 0 bases, J lost 3 bases, and 15 bases lay in between. The CDR3 consists of 17 residues. CDR1 LGHNA and CDR2 YNFKEQ come from the germline V gene. Study conclusions and caveats: When one year had passed after transplant, most T-cell counts and diversity came from newly produced T cells. Some patients' high day-60 TCRbeta diversity was attributed to recipient cells surviving conditioning. Reportedly, only several hundred clones from non-depleted graft cells drove alpha-beta T-cell counts at about two months.

Ten or more counts support this clonotype. The antigen remains unidentified. This clonotype was sampled from a male patient aged 10-17 years who had a stem cell transplant for acute myeloid leukemia, so the T cells may come from the graft donor. Sequences were derived from PBMCs, mostly from graft donor cells, sampled 360 days after TCRalphabeta/CD19-depleted stem cell transplant. The V and J genes are TRBV4-2 and TRBJ2-4; D unclear. CDR3: CASSQDLSLFGKNIQYF. CDR3 nucleotides: TGTGCCAGCAGCCAAGATCTTAGCCTTTTTGGCAAAAACATTCAGTACTTC.